This T cell receptor (beta chain) stems from a study of blood T cell repertoires in COVID-19 (dated by TCRdb to 2019 to 2021). For the wider study: Samples from collaborators originated in the United States, Italy and Spain and spanned both the acute and convalescent phases of COVID-19. The prospective study material was composed of cDNA or gDNA derived from T cells, B-cell-depleted T cells, or PBMCs. The dataset comprised deeply sampled blood TCRbeta repertoires from subjects exposed to, actively infected with, or recovered from COVID-19. The repertoires were made available in a free public database intended to serve as a resource for research on the immune response to SARS-CoV-2. The samples were drawn from two sources: the first 160 participants of the ongoing ImmuneRACE study, and 1,000 to 1,500 subjects contributed by 6 global collaborators. Nearly every sample came with metadata listing a de-identified subject ID, COVID-19 status, age in years and sex. Where available, HLA class I and class II types were taken from metadata supplied by the sample provider and were not determined by assay-based typing.

In regard to this clone: Its antigen remains undetermined. Base qualities are not at hand, and no much larger clone is one base apart.

The immunoSEQ Assay, a bias-controlled multiplex PCR, was used to amplify TCRbeta CDR3 regions from genomic DNA. The paper's data handling went like this. The number of nucleated cells in each sample was estimated from the amplification of reference gene primers within the assay. To quantify the absolute abundance of each unique TCRbeta CDR3 rearrangement, sequence reads were collapsed and filtered. For each sample, productive Simpson clonality was calculated by taking the square root of Simpson's diversity index across productive rearrangements. In TCRdb, the immuneACCESS table is reduced to in-frame sequences with V and J assigned. These tables do not hold every clone; where another copy was compared, an unresolved V gene accounts for under half, and the others remain unexplained. From that table come the V and J calls and clone size; the DNA was used to work out D and trimming. This sample holds around 150,000 clones; roughly 85% were observed only once. The ten largest clones take up roughly 3% of the sample.

From cysteine to phenylalanine, the CDR3 is 16 amino acids long. Left in the record is the CDR3 DNA by itself, 48 bases read in frame from the first base. V is clipped by 4 bases and J by 0 bases, and the sequence between their germline boundaries is 14 bases long. CDR1 and CDR2, per the germline V gene, are SGHDT and YYEEEE. What the authors observed across the whole study: The quantity of clinical and demographic metadata differed by source and by participant and was supplied without curation.

Collaborating institutions collected whole blood in K2EDTA tubes following their own protocols. For TCRbeta analysis, collaborators shipped samples as frozen whole blood, isolated PBMCs, or DNA extracted from either of those sample types. What was sequenced was peripheral blood. This chain joins TRBV5-6 to TRBJ1-3, with no confidently assigned D gene. This TCR came from a human donor with acute or convalescent COVID-19. The donor label of this sample is uncertain. The sequenced DNA is TGTGCCAGCAGCCTCGTTGGGCCTTTCTCTGGAAACACCATATATTTT. Protein translation: CASSLVGPFSGNTIYF.